A single sample gave rise to the 21 T cell receptor beta chains below, sequenced in a study of blood T cell repertoires in COVID-19. Method: immunoSEQ multiplex PCR; TCRdb's copy keeps in-frame clones and lacks some. There are tens of thousands of clones in the sample; around 90% occur only once, and roughly 15% lies in the top ten. Sequenced: peripheral blood. The origin of the receptors is a male donor with acute or convalescent COVID-19.

The rearrangement links TRBV29-1 to TRBJ2-7, with 9 bases that match TRBD1. Germline CDR1 is SQVTM and CDR2 is ANQGSEA. The CDR3 is 13 residues long. Trimming removed 5 bases from V and 3 bases from J; junction bases left unmatched: 5. CDR3 bases: TGCAGCGTTCGGGACAGGGAGTACTACGAGCAGTACTTC. It is translated as CSVRDREYYEQYF.

The chain couples TRBV24-1 to TRBJ1-5; 7 nucleotides agree with TRBD1. Germline CDR1 KGHDR, CDR2 SFDVKD. V lost 1 base, J lost 1 base, and 21 bases stayed unmatched. The CDR3 is 22 residues long. This CDR3 is CATSDFGQDRPSRFRSNQPQHF. The CDR3 DNA is TGTGCCACCAGTGATTTTGGACAGGATCGGCCGAGCCGATTTCGAAGCAATCAGCCCCAGCATTTT.

V and J are TRBV7-9 and TRBJ2-7, with 7 nucleotides matching TRBD1. V dropped 5 bases and J dropped 5; count of bases not matched to a gene: 12. The CDR3 runs to 15 residues. Per germline, CDR1 SEHNR and CDR2 FQNEAQ (reference sequence). The DNA for the CDR3 is TGTGCCAGCAGCCCCGGGACAGATGGAGCCCACGAGCAGTACTTC. Protein product: CASSPGTDGAHEQYF.

The chain links TRBV6-5 to TRBJ1-1; 7 nucleotides line up with TRBD1. CDR1 and CDR2 from the germline V gene are MNHEY and SVGAGI. V was clipped by 4 bases and J by 1 base; unmatched bases: 6. The CDR3 loop spans 15 amino acids. This CDR3 is CASSSDYRGNTEAFF. Written as DNA, the CDR3 is TGTGCCAGCAGTTCCGACTACAGGGGGAACACTGAAGCTTTCTTT.

The chain recombines TRBV10-3 with TRBJ2-2, with D possibly TRBD1 on 6 matching bases. Germline CDR1 ENHRY, CDR2 SYGVKD. The CDR3 consists of 17 residues. V was pared by 4 bases and J by 3 bases, with 18 bases between. CDR3 sequence: CAISGPQGQRHTGELFF. CDR3 coding DNA: TGTGCCATCAGTGGACCACAGGGTCAAAGGCACACCGGGGAGCTGTTTTTT.

This clone was seen just once. The J gene is TRBJ2-1, the V gene TRBV18; D possibly corresponds to TRBD1 (6 bases). V shed 4 bases and J shed 8 bases, with 21 bases lying between them. Germline CDR1 is KGHSH and CDR2 is LQKENI. The CDR3 totals 16 residues. The CDR3 sequence: CASSLLPGQKVHEQFF. CDR3 DNA: TGTGCCAGCTCACTTTTACCCGGACAGAAGGTCCATGAGCAGTTCTTC. The whole variable domain, filled in from reference TRBV18 and TRBJ2-1, reads NAGVMQNPRHLVRRRGQEARLRCSPMKGHSHVYWYRQLPEEGLKFMVYLQKENIIDESGMPKERFSAEFPKEGPSILRIQQVVRGDSAAYFCASSLLPGQKVHEQFFGPGTRLTVL.

This clone was counted a few times. This sequence joins TRBV5-1 and TRBJ1-1; D not resolved. Deletions cut 0 bases from V and 0 bases from J, with 6 bases between. The CDR3 length is 14 residues. Germline V gene sequence: CDR1 SGHRS, CDR2 YFSETQ. CDR3 DNA: TGCGCCAGCAGCTTGGGGCAGATGAACACTGAAGCTTTCTTT. Amino acids: CASSLGQMNTEAFF.

The chain carries TRBV29-1 and TRBJ2-5; 12 nucleotides line up with TRBD2. Germline CDR1 reads SQVTM; CDR2 reads ANQGSEA. The CDR3 covers 21 residues. The trim removed 2 bases at V and 5 bases at J, leaving 24 bases unmatched. CDR3 region: CSVESRWGPGLAGSPMETQYF. DNA for the CDR3: TGCAGCGTTGAATCGAGGTGGGGCCCGGGACTAGCGGGCTCCCCGATGGAGACCCAGTACTTC.

The chain joins TRBV5-4 to TRBJ2-2, with TRBD1 as a possible D gene (6 bases). Germline CDR1 is SGHNT and CDR2 is YYREEE (reference sequence). The length of the CDR3 is 15 residues. V shed 4 bases and J shed 4 bases, with 14 bases lying between them. In DNA, the CDR3 is TGTGCCAGCAGCGGTACAGGGTCGGGCACCGGGGAGCTGTTTTTT. It is translated as CASSGTGSGTGELFF.

DNA of the CDR3: TGTGCCAGTACGAATCGGGGGGCTGGGGCCAACGTCCTGACTTTC. Protein product: CASTNRGAGANVLTF. The chain has TRBV19 and TRBJ2-6; 7 nucleotides agree with TRBD2. Germline trimming cut 7 bases from V and 2 bases from J; bases unmatched to any gene: 5. The CDR3 covers 15 residues. Germline V gene lookup returns CDR1 LNHDA and CDR2 SQIVND (reference sequence).

This chain links TRBV5-6 with TRBJ2-1; 10 nucleotides align to TRBD1. From germline, CDR1 is SGHDT and CDR2 YYEEEE. CDR3 length: 18 amino acids. V gave up 4 bases and J gave up 3 bases; unmatched junction bases: 13. CDR3 loop: CASSTALWGQGLYNEQFF. CDR3 DNA: TGTGCCAGCAGCACAGCCTTGTGGGGACAGGGGCTCTACAATGAGCAGTTCTTC.

This chain uses TRBV28 with TRBJ2-2, with D unresolved. Trimming shortened V by 2 bases and J by 5 bases, and 3 bases separated the two germline ends. The CDR3 sequence is 12 residues long. CDR1 and CDR2 from the germline V gene are MDHEN and SYDVKM. CDR3 sequence: CASSLLTGELFF. The DNA of the CDR3 is TGTGCCAGCAGTTTACTGACCGGGGAGCTGTTTTTT.

This chain uses TRBV6-1 with TRBJ1-5, with 11 bases identical to TRBD1. V shed 4 bases, J shed 6 bases, and the junction held 17 bases outside the gene matches. The CDR3 has 19 amino acids. Germline lookup yields CDR1 MNHNS and CDR2 SASEGT. The CDR3 nucleotides are TGTGCCAGCAGTGGCCCTCCCGGACAGGGGGCATTGATCGGTCAGCCCCAGCATTTT. Protein product: CASSGPPGQGALIGQPQHF.

V is TRBV2 and J is TRBJ2-6; D ambiguous. The germline V gene encodes CDR1 SNHLY and CDR2 FYNNEI. V was trimmed by 7 bases and J by 2 bases, leaving 9 bases between them. There are 14 residues in the CDR3. Here the CDR3 reads CASKQETGANVLTF. The CDR3, as DNA: TGTGCCAGCAAGCAGGAAACTGGGGCCAACGTCCTGACTTTC.

The count of this clone is one. This chain links TRBV5-4 with TRBJ1-4; 7 nucleotides line up with TRBD1. The CDR3 extends over 16 amino acids. J lost 4 bases, V lost 4 bases, and 10 bases had no gene match. Germline CDR1 SGHNT, CDR2 YYREEE (reference sequence). The CDR3 DNA reads as TGTGCCAGCAGCGACACGCCGGGACAGCTTAATGAAAAACTGTTTTTT. Amino acids: CASSDTPGQLNEKLFF.

The rearrangement joins TRBV6-6 to TRBJ2-7, with D possibly being TRBD2 (5 bases). The V and J ends lost 5 bases and 3 bases respectively, with 11 bases between them. This CDR3 region has 13 residues. Germline CDR1 and CDR2: MNHNY and SVGAGI (reference sequence). CDR3 amino acids: CASSTLGSYEQYF. The CDR3 DNA is TGTGCCAGCAGTACCTTAGGGAGCTACGAGCAGTACTTC.

The J gene is TRBJ2-2, the V gene TRBV6-5; a weak D match, TRBD2 (7 bases). This CDR3 region has 14 residues. Germline lookup yields CDR1 MNHEY and CDR2 SVGAGI. Trimming pared 9 bases from V and 4 bases from J, leaving 15 bases between. Here the CDR3 reads CASHGGPSTGELFF. The DNA for the CDR3 is TGTGCCAGTCACGGGGGGCCCAGCACCGGGGAGCTGTTTTTT.

V and J are TRBV18 and TRBJ2-5, with D perhaps TRBD2 (6 bases). Germline V gene lookup returns CDR1 KGHSH and CDR2 LQKENI. The ends were cut back, 5 bases at V and 10 bases at J, with 26 bases in the middle. The CDR3 covers 16 residues. The CDR3 DNA follows: TGTGCCAGCTCAGACTTTACCGGGACCACGGTGGAGGGCCAGTACTTC. It specifies CASSDFTGTTVEGQYF.

This clone was seen more than once but under ten times. J is TRBJ1-5 and V is TRBV6-6, with no clear D. CDR1 is MNHNY, CDR2 SVGAGI, per germline (reference sequence). Trimming stripped 4 bases from V and 3 bases from J, with 7 bases between. The CDR3 is made up of 13 amino acids. CDR3 amino acids: CASSFDFNQPQHF. CDR3 DNA: TGTGCCAGCAGTTTCGACTTCAATCAGCCCCAGCATTTT.

The chain has TRBV9 and TRBJ2-5; no clear D. Trimming shortened V by 1 base and J by 0 bases, and 7 bases separated the two germline ends. The CDR3 runs to 14 residues. CDR1 is SGDLS, CDR2 YYNGEE, per germline. CDR3 nucleotides: TGTGCCAGCAGCGTAACACAGAACCAAGAGACCCAGTACTTC. It is translated as CASSVTQNQETQYF.

The chain employs TRBV19 and TRBJ2-7; 7 bases match TRBD2. The CDR3 sequence is 15 residues long. V shed 3 bases, J shed 0 bases, and the junction held 5 bases outside the gene matches. Germline CDR1 is LNHDA and CDR2 is SQIVND (reference sequence). CDR3 DNA: TGTGCCAGTAGTATCGGCGGGGGTCCCTCCTACGAGCAGTACTTC. Translation gives CASSIGGGPSYEQYF.